Shown below are 8 T cell receptor beta chains from a single sample sequenced in a study of metastatic and nonmetastatic thyroid tumors. Treatment of any kind had been given to no patient before thyroid surgery. TCRdb used MiXCR to call clones anew from the PCR reads. The profile shows about 25,000 clones, around 21% of them singletons. The source material was blood. Every receptor here comes from a female donor with papillary thyroid cancer or a benign thyroid nodule (not recorded which). Some clones in this sample may be carry-over from other donors' samples.

This clone was detected a few times. Being one base from a much bigger clone, this may be a read error. The rearrangement joins TRBV14 to TRBJ2-1; possibly TRBD2 for D (5 bases). Germline values: CDR1 SGHDN, CDR2 FVKESK. The CDR3 contains 16 residues. Deletions cut 2 bases from V and 3 bases from J, with 14 bases between. CDR3 DNA: TGTGCCAGCAGCCAATCTCGCCGGGGTCACTACAATGAGCAGTTCTTC. Its protein product is CASSQSRRGHYNEQFF.

Concerning this clone itself: A read error is possible here, since a much larger clone lies one base away. Distinct nucleotide sequences in the sample also encode this CDR3. This chain uses TRBV5-5 with TRBJ2-2; D is undetermined. Trimming left V 6 bases short and J 6 bases short, with 15 bases between. This CDR3 has 14 residues. CDR1 SGHKS and CDR2 YYEKEE come from the germline V gene (reference sequence). The DNA for the CDR3 is TGTGCCAGCAAGCCAGCTGGAGTTGCCGGGGAGCTGTTTTTT. Translating gives CASKPAGVAGELFF.

The chain joins TRBV7-8 to TRBJ2-5; the match to TRBD2 covers 7 bases. CDR3 size: 14 residues. V trimming: 5 bases; J trimming: 5 bases; junction bases outside the gene matches: 8. Germline-derived CDR1 and CDR2 are SGHVS and FQNEAQ. The CDR3 here is CASSHRPSGETQYF. For the CDR3, the DNA is TGTGCCAGCAGCCACAGACCTAGCGGTGAGACCCAGTACTTC.

This clone was observed many times. V is TRBV5-1 and J is TRBJ2-7, with 8 bases identical to TRBD1. V trimming: 4 bases; J trimming: 6 bases; junction bases outside the gene matches: 12. This CDR3 has 15 residues. Germline CDR1 SGHRS, CDR2 YFSETQ. CDR3 sequence reads: CASSTSGGISTEQYF. CDR3 bases: TGCGCCAGCAGCACCTCAGGGGGCATCTCTACCGAGCAGTACTTC.

This clone has ten or more counts. This may be a read error: a much more frequent sequence differs by one nucleotide. The same CDR3 is also encoded by other DNA sequences in this sample. The V gene is TRBV20-1, the J gene TRBJ2-1; 7 nucleotides line up with TRBD2. This CDR3 contains 10 residues. Germline values: CDR1 DFQATT, CDR2 SNEGSKA (reference sequence). For the CDR3, the DNA is TGCAGCGCTGGGGGGGATGAGCAGTTCTTC. Its translation: CSAGGDEQFF.

This sequence joins TRBV20-1 and TRBJ1-1; D unresolved. CDR1 is DFQATT and CDR2 is SNEGSKA in the germline V gene (reference sequence). The CDR3 extends over 13 amino acids. V shed 0 bases and J shed 5 bases, with 10 bases lying between them. The CDR3 spells CSARDGQETEAFF. In DNA form, the CDR3 reads TGCAGTGCTAGAGACGGGCAGGAGACTGAAGCTTTCTTT.

This clone was detected ten times or more. The V gene is TRBV11-2, the J gene TRBJ2-7, with TRBD2 matching 7 bases. The V and J ends lost 1 base and 4 bases, in that order; junction bases with no gene match: 13. Germline CDR1 is SGHAT and CDR2 is FQNNGV. The CDR3 consists of 17 residues. DNA for the CDR3: TGTGCCAGCAGCTTAGGCGGTTTTCTAGCGGACAAATACGAGCAGTACTTC. Translated, it gives CASSLGGFLADKYEQYF.

The V call is TRBV25-1, the J call TRBJ2-7; no clear D gene. Germline V lookup: CDR1 MGHDK, CDR2 SYGVNS. The V end lost 8 bases, the J end lost 4 bases, and 18 bases lay between the germline ends. The CDR3 consists of 14 residues. The CDR3 bases are TGTGCCAGCCGTCTGACCTCTACTTCTTACGAGCAGTACTTC. Protein product: CASRLTSTSYEQYF.